Below, 25 T cell receptor beta chains from the same sample are listed, as sequenced in a study of shared clonotypes between healthy human individuals (dated by TCRdb to the early 2020s). Libraries were built with the immunoSEQ multiplex PCR assay. TCRdb re-hosts the immuneACCESS table, in-frame sequences only. Its copies lack some clones; in the studies checked, an unresolved V gene accounts for under half of them, and the cause for the rest is not known. This sample gives about 1.5 million clones in total; 98% of them show up just once. The ten largest account for about 0.4% of the sample. The material sequenced was naive CD4+ T cells sorted from blood. Reading the label with the study, this specimen's cell subset or site is: CD45RA+ positively selected. These receptors all stem from a man aged 30-40 years in good health.

The chain is built from TRBV6-1 and TRBJ1-5, with D unresolved. Trimming shortened V by 3 bases and J by 9 bases, and 15 bases separated the two germline ends. CDR3 size: 14 residues. CDR1 MNHNS and CDR2 SASEGT come from the germline V gene. The CDR3 DNA is TGTGCCAGCAGTGATTTAGGGCAGCCTTGGCCCCAGCATTTT. Protein: CASSDLGQPWPQHF.

The J gene is TRBJ2-3, the V gene TRBV6-5, with D perhaps assigned TRBD1 or TRBD2 (5 bases each). This CDR3 has 15 residues. V was trimmed by 5 bases and J by 6 bases, leaving 18 bases between them. The V gene's germline CDR1 is MNHEY and CDR2 SVGAGI. DNA for the CDR3: TGTGCCAGCAGTGGGGCTAGCCATCCCACCGATACGCAGTATTTT. Amino acid sequence: CASSGASHPTDTQYF.

The chain uses TRBV7-9 and TRBJ2-2; TRBD2 matches at 7 bases. V was clipped by 5 bases and J by 7 bases; unmatched bases: 10. The V gene's germline CDR1 is SEHNR and CDR2 FQNEAQ (reference sequence). CDR3 size: 15 residues. The CDR3 here is CASSPTNTGGGELFF. CDR3 sequence (DNA): TGTGCCAGCAGCCCGACCAACACGGGGGGCGGGGAGCTGTTTTTT.

The CDR3 sequence: CASRRTRDNYREQYF. The CDR3 region has the DNA TGTGCCAGCAGACGGACCCGGGACAATTACCGCGAGCAGTACTTC. This chain joins TRBV28 and TRBJ2-7; maybe TRBD1 (6 bases). V gave up 6 bases and J gave up 6 bases, with 21 bases separating them. CDR3 size: 15 residues. Germline V gene sequence: CDR1 MDHEN, CDR2 SYDVKM.

V usage is TRBV6-1 and J usage is TRBJ1-1; a weak D match, TRBD1 (6 bases). Germline V gene data show CDR1 as MNHNS and CDR2 as SASEGT. The ends were cut back, 6 bases at V and 7 bases at J, with 15 bases in the middle. CDR3 length: 13 residues. Here the CDR3 reads CASSLGDRFEAFF. The CDR3 DNA sequence: TGTGCCAGCAGCCTGGGAGACAGGTTTGAAGCTTTCTTT.

This chain connects TRBV11-3 to TRBJ2-3; 7 bases are a match to TRBD1. CDR3 length: 14 amino acids. CDR1 and CDR2 from the germline V gene are SGHNT and YENEEA. Trimming removed 5 bases from V and 8 bases from J; junction bases left unmatched: 10. The CDR3 bases are TGTGCCAGCAGCCCAAGGACAGGTCAGGGTACGCAGTATTTT. This encodes CASSPRTGQGTQYF.

The chain is built from TRBV5-1 and TRBJ2-3; unclear D gene. V was pared by 0 bases and J by 4 bases, with 12 bases between. Germline values: CDR1 SGHRS, CDR2 YFSETQ. The CDR3 is 15 amino acids. The chain's CDR3 is CASSLVPQGADTQYF. CDR3 nucleotides: TGCGCCAGCAGCTTGGTTCCCCAAGGCGCAGATACGCAGTATTTT.

The genes are TRBV19 and TRBJ1-1; D may be TRBD1 (5 bases). V was clipped by 4 bases and J by 5 bases, with 11 bases between them. Per the germline V gene, CDR1 is LNHDA and CDR2 is SQIVND (reference sequence). The CDR3 runs to 13 residues. In DNA, the CDR3 is TGTGCCAGTAGTAGGCCAGGGCGGACTGAAGCTTTCTTT. Its translation: CASSRPGRTEAFF.

The chain couples TRBV6-6 to TRBJ2-3; 10 bases map to TRBD2. The CDR3 covers 16 residues. In germline, CDR1 is MNHNY, CDR2 SVGAGI (reference sequence). Trimming took 6 bases from V and 1 from J; bases not matched to a gene: 7. The CDR3 DNA sequence: TGTGCCAGCAGACAACTTGGGACTAGCGGCACAGATACGCAGTATTTT. Residues: CASRQLGTSGTDTQYF.

The J gene is TRBJ1-5, the V gene TRBV18; perhaps TRBD1 as D (6 bases). The length of the CDR3 is 14 residues. V dropped 6 bases and J dropped 1 base, with 10 bases sitting between them. Germline V gene sequence: CDR1 KGHSH, CDR2 LQKENI. The CDR3 DNA follows: TGTGCCAGCTCCCAGGGGATAAGCAATCAGCCCCAGCATTTT. It yields the protein CASSQGISNQPQHF.

The rearrangement uses TRBV6-1 and TRBJ1-3, with TRBD1 as a possible D gene (5 bases). Germline assignment: CDR1 MNHNS and CDR2 SASEGT. Deletions cut 7 bases from V and 7 bases from J, with 17 bases between. This CDR3 region has 14 residues. The CDR3 protein is CASNDPGRGNTIYF. CDR3 nucleotides: TGTGCCAGCAACGACCCGGGACGAGGGAACACCATATATTTT.

This chain uses TRBV18 with TRBJ2-3; 8 positions agree with TRBD2. The germline gives CDR1 KGHSH, CDR2 LQKENI. The CDR3 totals 15 residues. J was trimmed by 5 bases and V by 5 bases; bases with no gene match: 9. CDR3 sequence reads: CASSSGIAGLDTQYF. The CDR3 DNA is TGTGCCAGCTCATCTGGGATAGCGGGATTAGATACGCAGTATTTT.

The rearrangement uses TRBV7-2 and TRBJ2-7; 11 bases are shared with TRBD1. The V segment lost 6 bases and the J segment 3 bases; nucleotides outside the gene matches: 7. Germline CDR1 reads SGHTA; CDR2 reads FQGNSA. This CDR3 contains 15 residues. CDR3 residues: CASRKTGTGGYEQYF. DNA for the CDR3: TGTGCCAGCAGAAAAACCGGGACAGGGGGCTACGAGCAGTACTTC.

J is TRBJ2-3 and V is TRBV9; D is ambiguous. Trimming stripped 1 base from V and 0 bases from J, with 12 bases between. The CDR3 is made up of 16 amino acids. CDR1 and CDR2 from the germline V gene are SGDLS and YYNGEE. The CDR3 nucleotides read TGTGCCAGCAGCGTAACGGGTCACTCTAGCACAGATACGCAGTATTTT. This encodes CASSVTGHSSTDTQYF.

This clone was picked up one time. The V and J genes are TRBV5-1 and TRBJ2-5; 10 bases are shared with TRBD2. The CDR3 covers 15 residues. Germline V gene data show CDR1 as SGHRS and CDR2 as YFSETQ. Germline trimming cut 4 bases from V and 2 bases from J; bases unmatched to any gene: 5. The chain's CDR3 is CASSEGTSVQETQYF. For the CDR3, the DNA is TGCGCCAGCAGCGAAGGGACTAGCGTACAAGAGACCCAGTACTTC.

This clone has a single count. This rearrangement joins TRBV9 to TRBJ2-1; D gene ambiguous. The CDR3 is 14 residues long. Germline V gene lookup returns CDR1 SGDLS and CDR2 YYNGEE. Trimming removed 4 bases from V and 1 base from J, with 9 bases in between. The CDR3 coding sequence is TGTGCCAGCAGCCCCCGGCAGTCCTACAATGAGCAGTTCTTC. It is translated as CASSPRQSYNEQFF.

The chain combines TRBV2 with TRBJ1-4, with 9 positions matching TRBD1. The CDR3 spans 13 residues. V gave up 10 bases and J gave up 6 bases; unmatched junction bases: 6. The germline V gene encodes CDR1 SNHLY and CDR2 FYNNEI. CDR3: CATRWDRDEKLFF. The CDR3 DNA sequence: TGTGCCACACGATGGGACAGGGATGAAAAACTGTTTTTT.

This chain links TRBV19 with TRBJ1-4; TRBD1 agrees at 7 bases. CDR3 length: 12 amino acids. Per the germline V gene, CDR1 is LNHDA and CDR2 is SQIVND (reference sequence). Losses at the gene ends were 6 bases for V and 8 bases for J; bases not matched to a gene: 3. CDR3 nucleotide sequence: TGTGCCAGTAGCGGGACAGAGGAAAAACTGTTTTTT. This translates into CASSGTEEKLFF.

CDR3 sequence: CASSERTSGVLPGELFF. The CDR3 nucleotides read TGCGCCAGCAGTGAGCGGACTAGCGGGGTCCTTCCCGGGGAGCTGTTTTTT. The V gene is TRBV10-1, the J gene TRBJ2-2, with TRBD2 identical over 12 bases. Per germline, CDR1 WNHNN and CDR2 SYGVQD (reference sequence). Trimming at V came to 2 bases and at J to 6 bases, leaving 7 bases not matched to a gene. The CDR3 is 17 residues long.

J is TRBJ1-4 and V is TRBV7-8, with 10 bases aligning to TRBD1. Germline loops: CDR1 SGHVS, CDR2 FQNEAQ. Losses at the gene ends were 5 bases for V and 0 bases for J; bases not matched to a gene: 12. The CDR3 contains 19 residues. The CDR3: CASSPRDRGVFATNEKLFF. The CDR3 DNA reads TGTGCCAGCAGCCCCCGGGACAGGGGCGTTTTTGCAACTAATGAAAAACTGTTTTTT.

The chain is built from TRBV27 and TRBJ2-7; D is unclear. The CDR3 totals 16 residues. CDR1 and CDR2 (germline): MNHEY, SMNVEV (reference sequence). Trimming took 0 bases from V and 2 from J, leaving 14 bases between them. The CDR3 is CASSLSSLPLPYEQYF. In nucleotides, the CDR3 is TGTGCCAGCAGTTTATCGAGTCTCCCCCTGCCCTACGAGCAGTACTTC.

The chain has TRBV27 and TRBJ2-7; 8 bases are a match to TRBD1. Trimming cost V 4 bases and J 2 bases; bases outside gene matches: 16. Germline V gives CDR1 MNHEY, CDR2 SMNVEV (reference sequence). The CDR3 covers 18 residues. CDR3 in DNA: TGTGCCAGCAGTTATTACCCCCATATGGGACAGGAGCCCTACGAGCAGTACTTC. Its protein is CASSYYPHMGQEPYEQYF.

The J gene is TRBJ2-2, the V gene TRBV18, with TRBD1 matching over 12 bases. This CDR3 comprises 16 residues. The trim removed 0 bases at V and 6 bases at J, leaving 2 bases unmatched. The germline CDR1 and CDR2 sequences are KGHSH and LQKENI. DNA of the CDR3: TGTGCCAGCTCACCACCGGGACAGGGGGCGTCCGGGGAGCTGTTTTTT. As protein: CASSPPGQGASGELFF.

The chain combines TRBV2 with TRBJ2-5; tentatively, D is TRBD2 (6 bases). This CDR3 spans 12 amino acids. Trimming pared 10 bases from V and 2 bases from J, leaving 11 bases between. CDR1 and CDR2 from the germline V gene are SNHLY and FYNNEI. For the CDR3, the DNA is TGTGCCACCCGGGGGTTACAAGAGACCCAGTACTTC. Translation: CATRGLQETQYF.

The chain is built from TRBV5-6 and TRBJ2-1; 10 bases align to TRBD2. After removal of 5 bases from V and 3 bases from J, the junction contained 8 bases not matched to a gene. The germline V gene encodes CDR1 SGHDT and CDR2 YYEEEE. The CDR3 has 16 amino acids. CDR3 region: CASSYPVAGGYNEQFF. As DNA, the CDR3 is TGTGCCAGCAGTTACCCTGTAGCGGGAGGCTACAATGAGCAGTTCTTC.